Sequencing of this T cell receptor (beta chain) was carried out in a study of beta chain features in type 1 diabetes. The investigators reverse transcribed all of the isolated RNA, so they sequenced expressed TCRB transcripts. TCRdb keeps only in-frame clones here, not all; method: immunoSEQ multiplex PCR. The repertoire consists of about 360,000 clones, with 10% to 15% occurring once and the leading ten covering around 0.02%. A single heparinised draw of roughly 0.11 L on average was taken per donor. V lost 1 base, J lost 5 bases, and 14 bases lay in between. The CDR3 extends over 15 amino acids. The V gene's germline CDR1 is SGHDN and CDR2 FVKESK.

Sequencing was carried out using naive CD4+ T cells from blood. V usage is TRBV14 and J usage is TRBJ2-5, with D perhaps TRBD1 (6 bases). The receptor was derived from a man younger than 35 in good health. CDR3 DNA sequence: TGTGCCAGCAGCCAAGTTGCAGGGGCGCGGGAGACCCAGTACTTC. This translates into CASSQVAGARETQYF.